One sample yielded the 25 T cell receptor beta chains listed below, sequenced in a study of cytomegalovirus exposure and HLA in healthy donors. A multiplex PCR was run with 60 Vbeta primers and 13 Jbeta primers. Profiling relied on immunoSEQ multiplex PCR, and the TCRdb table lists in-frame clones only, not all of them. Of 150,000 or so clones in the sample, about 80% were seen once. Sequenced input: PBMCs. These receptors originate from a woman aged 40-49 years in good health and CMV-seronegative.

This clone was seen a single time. The CDR3 here is CASSFETIYNQPQHF. The CDR3 region has the DNA TGTGCCAGCAGTTTTGAAACAATTTACAATCAGCCCCAGCATTTT. The chain combines TRBV28 with TRBJ1-5; D is ambiguous. Trimming cost V 3 bases and J 3 bases, with 12 bases left between them. Germline loops: CDR1 MDHEN, CDR2 SYDVKM. This CDR3 region has 15 residues.

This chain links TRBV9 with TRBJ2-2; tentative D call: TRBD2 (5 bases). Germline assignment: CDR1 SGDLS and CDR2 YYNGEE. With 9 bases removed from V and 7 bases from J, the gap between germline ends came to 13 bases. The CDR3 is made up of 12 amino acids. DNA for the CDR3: TGTGCCACCTCAATGGGGAGCGGGGAGCTGTTTTTT. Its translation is CATSMGSGELFF.

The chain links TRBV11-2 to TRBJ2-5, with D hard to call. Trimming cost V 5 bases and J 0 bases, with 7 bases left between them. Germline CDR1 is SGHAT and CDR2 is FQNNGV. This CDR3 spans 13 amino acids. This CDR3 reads CASSLQNQETQYF. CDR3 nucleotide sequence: TGTGCCAGCAGCCTACAGAACCAAGAGACCCAGTACTTC.

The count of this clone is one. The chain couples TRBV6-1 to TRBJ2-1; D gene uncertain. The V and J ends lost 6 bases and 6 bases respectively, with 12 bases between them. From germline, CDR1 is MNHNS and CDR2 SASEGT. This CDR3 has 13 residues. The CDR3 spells CASRLLEVNEQFF. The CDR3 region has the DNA TGTGCCAGCAGACTCCTCGAAGTCAATGAGCAGTTCTTC.

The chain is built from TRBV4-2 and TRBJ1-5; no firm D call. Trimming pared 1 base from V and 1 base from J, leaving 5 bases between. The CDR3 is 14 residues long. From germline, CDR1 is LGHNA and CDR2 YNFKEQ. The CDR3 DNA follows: TGTGCCAGCAGCCAAGGACAAAGCAATCAGCCCCAGCATTTT. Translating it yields CASSQGQSNQPQHF.

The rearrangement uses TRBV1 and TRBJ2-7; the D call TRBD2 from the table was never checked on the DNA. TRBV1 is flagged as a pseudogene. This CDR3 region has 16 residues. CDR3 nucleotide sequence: TGCACCAGCAGCCAAGATAAAGCGGGAGGGCCCTACGAGCAGTACTTC. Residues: CTSSQDKAGGPYEQYF.

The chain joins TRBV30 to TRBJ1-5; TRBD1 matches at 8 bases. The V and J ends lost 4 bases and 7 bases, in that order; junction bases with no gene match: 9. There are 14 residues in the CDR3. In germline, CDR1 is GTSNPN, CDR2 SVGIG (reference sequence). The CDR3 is CAWNMDRAGQPQHF. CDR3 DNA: TGTGCCTGGAATATGGACAGGGCGGGGCAGCCCCAGCATTTT. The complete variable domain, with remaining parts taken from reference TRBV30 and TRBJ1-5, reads SQTIHQWPATLVQPVGSPLSLECTVEGTSNPNLYWYRQAAGRGLQLLFYSVGIGQISSEVPQNLSASRPQDRQFILSSKKLLLSDSGFYLCAWNMDRAGQPQHFGDGTRLSIL.

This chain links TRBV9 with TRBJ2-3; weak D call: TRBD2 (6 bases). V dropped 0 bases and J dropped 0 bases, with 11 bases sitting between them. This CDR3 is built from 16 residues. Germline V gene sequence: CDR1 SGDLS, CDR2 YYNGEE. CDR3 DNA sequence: TGTGCCAGCAGCGTAGACGCGGGGACTAGCACAGATACGCAGTATTTT. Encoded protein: CASSVDAGTSTDTQYF. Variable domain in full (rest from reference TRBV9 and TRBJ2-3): DSGVTQTPKHLITATGQRVTLRCSPRSGDLSVYWYQQSLDQGLQFLIQYYNGEERAKGNILERFSAQQFPDLHSELNLSSLELGDSALYFCASSVDAGTSTDTQYFGPGTRLTVL.

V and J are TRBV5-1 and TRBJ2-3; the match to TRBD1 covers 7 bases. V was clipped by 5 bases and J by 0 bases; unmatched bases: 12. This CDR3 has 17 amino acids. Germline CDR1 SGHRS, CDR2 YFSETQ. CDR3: CASRKLGTVTSTDTQYF. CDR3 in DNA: TGCGCCAGCAGGAAGCTGGGGACAGTAACTAGCACAGATACGCAGTATTTT.

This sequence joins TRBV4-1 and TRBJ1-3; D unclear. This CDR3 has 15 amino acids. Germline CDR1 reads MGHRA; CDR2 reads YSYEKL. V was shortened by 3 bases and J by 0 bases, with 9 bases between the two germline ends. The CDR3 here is CASSQLGISGNTIYF. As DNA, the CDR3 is TGCGCCAGCAGCCAGCTAGGAATCTCTGGAAACACCATATATTTT.

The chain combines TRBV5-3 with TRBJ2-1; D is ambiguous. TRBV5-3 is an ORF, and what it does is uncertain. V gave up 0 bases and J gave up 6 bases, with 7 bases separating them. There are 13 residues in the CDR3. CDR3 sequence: CARSLAPVNEQFF. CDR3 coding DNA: TGTGCCAGAAGCTTGGCTCCGGTCAATGAGCAGTTCTTC.

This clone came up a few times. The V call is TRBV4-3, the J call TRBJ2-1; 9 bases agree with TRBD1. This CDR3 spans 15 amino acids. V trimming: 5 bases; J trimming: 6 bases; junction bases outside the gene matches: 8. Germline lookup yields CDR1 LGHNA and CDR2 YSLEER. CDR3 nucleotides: TGCGCCAGCAGCGAGGGACAGGGAAGTGTCAATGAGCAGTTCTTC. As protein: CASSEGQGSVNEQFF.

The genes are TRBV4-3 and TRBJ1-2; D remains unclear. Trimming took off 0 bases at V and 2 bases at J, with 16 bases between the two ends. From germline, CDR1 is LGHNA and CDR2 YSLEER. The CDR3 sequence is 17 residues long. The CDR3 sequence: CASSQEPSMGRNYGYTF. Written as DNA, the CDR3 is TGCGCCAGCAGCCAAGAGCCGTCTATGGGCAGAAACTATGGCTACACCTTC.

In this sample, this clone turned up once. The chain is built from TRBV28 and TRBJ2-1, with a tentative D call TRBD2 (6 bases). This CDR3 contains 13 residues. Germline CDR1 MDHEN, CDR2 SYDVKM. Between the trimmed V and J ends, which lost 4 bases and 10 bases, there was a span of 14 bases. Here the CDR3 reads CASSSFRGSEQFF. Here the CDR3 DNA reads TGTGCCAGCAGTTCCTTTCGGGGGAGCGAGCAGTTCTTC. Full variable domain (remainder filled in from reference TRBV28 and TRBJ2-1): DVKVTQSSRYLVKRTGEKVFLECVQDMDHENMFWYRQDPGLGLRLIYFSYDVKMKEKGDIPEGYSVSREKKERFSLILESASTNQTSMYLCASSSFRGSEQFFGPGTRLTVL.

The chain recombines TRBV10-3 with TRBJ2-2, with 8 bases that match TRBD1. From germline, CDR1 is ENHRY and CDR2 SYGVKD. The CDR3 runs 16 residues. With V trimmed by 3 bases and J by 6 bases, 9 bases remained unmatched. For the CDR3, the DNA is TGTGCCATCAGTGATGGCCAGGGGGCTATCTCCGGGGAGCTGTTTTTT. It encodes CAISDGQGAISGELFF.

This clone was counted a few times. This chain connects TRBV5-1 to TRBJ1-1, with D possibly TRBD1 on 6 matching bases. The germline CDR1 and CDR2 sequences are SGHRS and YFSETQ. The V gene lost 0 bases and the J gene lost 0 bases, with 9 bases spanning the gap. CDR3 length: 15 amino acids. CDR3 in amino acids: CASSLAQGLNTEAFF. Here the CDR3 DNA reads TGCGCCAGCAGCTTGGCTCAGGGGTTGAACACTGAAGCTTTCTTT.

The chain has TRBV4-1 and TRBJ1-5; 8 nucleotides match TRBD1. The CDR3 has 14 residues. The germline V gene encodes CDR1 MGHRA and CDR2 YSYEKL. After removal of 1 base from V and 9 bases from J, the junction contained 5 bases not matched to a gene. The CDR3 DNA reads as TGCGCCAGCAGCCAAGCTACAGGGGGGTGGCCCCAGCATTTT. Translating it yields CASSQATGGWPQHF.

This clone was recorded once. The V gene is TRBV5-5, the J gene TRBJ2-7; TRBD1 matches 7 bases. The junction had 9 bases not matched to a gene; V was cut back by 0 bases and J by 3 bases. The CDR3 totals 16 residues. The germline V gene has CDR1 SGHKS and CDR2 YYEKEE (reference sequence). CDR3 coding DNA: TGTGCCAGCAGCTTGGCATCACAGGGGACGCTCTACGAGCAGTACTTC. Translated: CASSLASQGTLYEQYF.

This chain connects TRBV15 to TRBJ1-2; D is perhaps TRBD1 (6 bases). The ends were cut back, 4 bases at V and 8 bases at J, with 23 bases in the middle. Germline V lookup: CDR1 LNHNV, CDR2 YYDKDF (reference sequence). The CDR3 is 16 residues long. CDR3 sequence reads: CATSMDFGGGLLGYTF. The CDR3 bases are TGTGCCACCAGCATGGATTTTGGGGGCGGACTCCTGGGCTACACCTTC. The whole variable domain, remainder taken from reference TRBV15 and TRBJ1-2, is DAMVIQNPRYQVTQFGKPVTLSCSQTLNHNVMYWYQQKSSQAPKLLFHYYDKDFNNEADTPDNFQSRRPNTSFCFLDIRSPGLGDTAMYLCATSMDFGGGLLGYTFGSGTRLTVV.

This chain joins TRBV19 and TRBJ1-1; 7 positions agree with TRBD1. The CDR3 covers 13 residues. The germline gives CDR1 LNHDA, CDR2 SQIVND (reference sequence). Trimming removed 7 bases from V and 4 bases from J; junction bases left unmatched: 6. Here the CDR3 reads CASMPHRGTEAFF. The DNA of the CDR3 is TGTGCCAGTATGCCCCACAGGGGCACTGAAGCTTTCTTT.

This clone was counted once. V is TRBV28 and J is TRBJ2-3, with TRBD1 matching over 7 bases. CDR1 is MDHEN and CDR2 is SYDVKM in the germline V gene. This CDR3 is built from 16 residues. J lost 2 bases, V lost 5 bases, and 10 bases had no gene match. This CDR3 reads CASSQGGQGITDTQYF. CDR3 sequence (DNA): TGTGCCAGCAGTCAAGGGGGCCAGGGGATCACAGATACGCAGTATTTT. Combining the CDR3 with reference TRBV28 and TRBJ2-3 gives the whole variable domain DVKVTQSSRYLVKRTGEKVFLECVQDMDHENMFWYRQDPGLGLRLIYFSYDVKMKEKGDIPEGYSVSREKKERFSLILESASTNQTSMYLCASSQGGQGITDTQYFGPGTRLTVL.

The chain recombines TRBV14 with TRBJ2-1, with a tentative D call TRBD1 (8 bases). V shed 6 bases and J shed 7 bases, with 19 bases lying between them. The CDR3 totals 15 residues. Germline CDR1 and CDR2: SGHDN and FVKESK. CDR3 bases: TGTGCCAGCAGTCATCCCCAACAGGGGGGGAATGAGCAGTTCTTC. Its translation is CASSHPQQGGNEQFF.

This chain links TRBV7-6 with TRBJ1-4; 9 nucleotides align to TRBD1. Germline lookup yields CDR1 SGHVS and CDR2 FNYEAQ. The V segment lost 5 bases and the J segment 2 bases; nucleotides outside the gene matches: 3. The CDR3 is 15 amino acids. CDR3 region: CASSVTGGTNEKLFF. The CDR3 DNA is TGTGCCAGCAGCGTTACAGGGGGCACTAATGAAAAACTGTTTTTT.

The CDR3 protein is CASSFYTSGSSYNEQFF. The CDR3 bases are TGCGCCAGCAGCTTTTATACTAGCGGGAGCTCCTACAATGAGCAGTTCTTC. The chain combines TRBV5-1 with TRBJ2-1; 11 nucleotides align to TRBD2. Trimming took 2 bases from V and 0 from J; bases not matched to a gene: 4. Germline V CDR1 and CDR2: SGHRS, YFSETQ. The CDR3 extends over 17 amino acids. The full variable domain, with the rest looked up from reference TRBV5-1 and TRBJ2-1, is KAGVTQTPRYLIKTRGQQVTLSCSPISGHRSVSWYQQTPGQGLQFLFEYFSETQRNKGNFPGRFSGRQFSNSRSEMNVSTLELGDSALYLCASSFYTSGSSYNEQFFGPGTRLTVL.

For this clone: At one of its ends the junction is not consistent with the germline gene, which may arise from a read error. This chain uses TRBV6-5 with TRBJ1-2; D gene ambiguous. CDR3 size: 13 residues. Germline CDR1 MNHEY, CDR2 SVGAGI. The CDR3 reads CASSYLLSDGYTF. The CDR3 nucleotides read TGTGCCAGCAGTTACTTACTATCCGATGGGTACACCTTC.